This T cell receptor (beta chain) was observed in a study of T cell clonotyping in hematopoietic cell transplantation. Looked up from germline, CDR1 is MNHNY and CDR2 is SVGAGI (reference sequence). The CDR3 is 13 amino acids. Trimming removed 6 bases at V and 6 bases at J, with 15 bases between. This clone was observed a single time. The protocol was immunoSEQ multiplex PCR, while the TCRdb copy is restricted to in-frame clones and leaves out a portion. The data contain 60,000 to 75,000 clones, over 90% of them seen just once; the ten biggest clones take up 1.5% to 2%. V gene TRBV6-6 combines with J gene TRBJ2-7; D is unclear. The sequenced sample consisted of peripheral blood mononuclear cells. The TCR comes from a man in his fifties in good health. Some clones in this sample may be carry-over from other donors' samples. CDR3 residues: CASRRALWGEQYF. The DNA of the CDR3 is TGTGCCAGCAGAAGGGCCTTGTGGGGCGAGCAGTACTTC.